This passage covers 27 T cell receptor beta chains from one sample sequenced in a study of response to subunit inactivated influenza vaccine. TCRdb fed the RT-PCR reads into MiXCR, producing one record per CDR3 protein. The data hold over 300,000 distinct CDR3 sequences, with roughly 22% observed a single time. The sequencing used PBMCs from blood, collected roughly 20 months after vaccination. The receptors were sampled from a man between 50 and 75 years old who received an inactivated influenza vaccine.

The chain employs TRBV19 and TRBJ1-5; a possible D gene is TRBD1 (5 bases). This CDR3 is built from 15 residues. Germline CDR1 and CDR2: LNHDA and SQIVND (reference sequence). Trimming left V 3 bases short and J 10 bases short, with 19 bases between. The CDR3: CASSIEQVLKRPQHF. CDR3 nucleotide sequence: TGTGCCAGTAGTATCGAACAGGTGCTAAAGAGACCCCAGCATTTT. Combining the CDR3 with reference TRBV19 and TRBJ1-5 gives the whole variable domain DGGITQSPKYLFRKEGQNVTLSCEQNLNHDAMYWYRQDPGQGLRLIYYSQIVNDFQKGDIAEGYSVSREKKESFPLTVTSAQKNPTAFYLCASSIEQVLKRPQHFGDGTRLSIL.

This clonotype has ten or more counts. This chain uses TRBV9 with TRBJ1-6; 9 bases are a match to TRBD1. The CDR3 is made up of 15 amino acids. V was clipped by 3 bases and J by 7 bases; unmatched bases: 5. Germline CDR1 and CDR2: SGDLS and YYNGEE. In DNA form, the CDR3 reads TGTGCCAGCAGCGCCTCAGACAGGGGGAATTCACCCCTCCACTTT. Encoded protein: CASSASDRGNSPLHF.

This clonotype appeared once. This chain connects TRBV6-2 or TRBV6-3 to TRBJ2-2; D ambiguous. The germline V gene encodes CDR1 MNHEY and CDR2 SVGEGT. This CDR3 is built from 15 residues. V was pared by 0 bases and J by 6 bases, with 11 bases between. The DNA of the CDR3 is TGTGCCAGCAGTTACTCGGTCTACCCCCCCGGGGAGCTGTTTTTT. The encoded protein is CASSYSVYPPGELFF.

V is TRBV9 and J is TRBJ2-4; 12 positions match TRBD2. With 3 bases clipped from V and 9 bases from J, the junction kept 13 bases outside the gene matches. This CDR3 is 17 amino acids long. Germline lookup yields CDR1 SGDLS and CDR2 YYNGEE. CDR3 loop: CASSDHSSGGASVIQYF. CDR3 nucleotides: TGTGCCAGCAGCGACCATTCTAGCGGGGGGGCCTCTGTCATTCAGTACTTC.

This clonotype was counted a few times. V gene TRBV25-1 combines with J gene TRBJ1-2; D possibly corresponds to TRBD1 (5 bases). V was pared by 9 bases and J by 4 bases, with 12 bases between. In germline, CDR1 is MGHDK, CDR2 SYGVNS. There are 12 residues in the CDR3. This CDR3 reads CASYRGSYGYTF. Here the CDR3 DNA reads TGTGCCAGTTACCGGGGGTCCTATGGCTACACCTTC.

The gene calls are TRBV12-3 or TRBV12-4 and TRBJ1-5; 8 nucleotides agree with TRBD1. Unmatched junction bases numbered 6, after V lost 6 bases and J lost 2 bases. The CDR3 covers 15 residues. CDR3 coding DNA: TGTGCCAGCAGAGACAGGGGACCGGGCAATCAGCCCCAGCATTTT. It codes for CASRDRGPGNQPQHF.

CDR3 in amino acids: CSAEVSSTDTQYF. CDR3 nucleotide sequence: TGCAGTGCCGAAGTCTCTAGCACAGATACGCAGTATTTT. The rearrangement links TRBV20-1 to TRBJ2-3, with D uncertain. The V and J ends lost 6 bases and 0 bases respectively, with 10 bases between them. This CDR3 has 13 residues. CDR1 is DFQATT and CDR2 is SNEGSKA in the germline V gene (reference sequence).

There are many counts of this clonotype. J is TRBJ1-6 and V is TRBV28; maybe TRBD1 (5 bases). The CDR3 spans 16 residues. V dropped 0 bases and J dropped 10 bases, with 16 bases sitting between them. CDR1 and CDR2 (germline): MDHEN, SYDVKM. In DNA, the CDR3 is TGTGCCAGCAGTTTATGGCCGACGGTGGGGGGATCACCCCTCCACTTT. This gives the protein CASSLWPTVGGSPLHF. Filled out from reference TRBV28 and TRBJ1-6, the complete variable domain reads DVKVTQSSRYLVKRTGEKVFLECVQDMDHENMFWYRQDPGLGLRLIYFSYDVKMKEKGDIPEGYSVSREKKERFSLILESASTNQTSMYLCASSLWPTVGGSPLHFGNGTRLTVT.

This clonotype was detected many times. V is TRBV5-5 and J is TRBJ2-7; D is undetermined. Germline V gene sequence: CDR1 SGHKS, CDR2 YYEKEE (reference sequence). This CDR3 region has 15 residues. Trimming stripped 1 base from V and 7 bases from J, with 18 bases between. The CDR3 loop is CASSLLPDLTREQYF. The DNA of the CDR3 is TGTGCCAGCAGCTTGCTACCAGACCTGACTCGAGAGCAGTACTTC.

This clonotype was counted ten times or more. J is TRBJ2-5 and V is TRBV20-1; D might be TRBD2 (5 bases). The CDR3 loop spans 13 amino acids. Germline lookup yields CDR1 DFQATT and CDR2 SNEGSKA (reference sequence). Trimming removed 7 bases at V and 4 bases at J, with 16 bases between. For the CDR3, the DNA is TGCAGTGTAGCCTATCCGGGGAGAGAGACCCAGTACTTC. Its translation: CSVAYPGRETQYF.

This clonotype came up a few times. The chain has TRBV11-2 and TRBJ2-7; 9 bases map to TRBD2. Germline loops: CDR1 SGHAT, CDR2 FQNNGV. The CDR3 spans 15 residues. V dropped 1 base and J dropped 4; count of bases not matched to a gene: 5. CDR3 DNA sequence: TGTGCCAGCAGCTTAGGTAGCGGGGGACTATACGAGCAGTACTTC. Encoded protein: CASSLGSGGLYEQYF.

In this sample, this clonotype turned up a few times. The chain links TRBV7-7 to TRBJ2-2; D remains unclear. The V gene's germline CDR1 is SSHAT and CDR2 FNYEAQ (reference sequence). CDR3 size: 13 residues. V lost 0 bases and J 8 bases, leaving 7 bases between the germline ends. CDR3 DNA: TGTGCCAGCAGCTTAGCGCCGTCTGGGGAGCTGTTTTTT. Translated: CASSLAPSGELFF.

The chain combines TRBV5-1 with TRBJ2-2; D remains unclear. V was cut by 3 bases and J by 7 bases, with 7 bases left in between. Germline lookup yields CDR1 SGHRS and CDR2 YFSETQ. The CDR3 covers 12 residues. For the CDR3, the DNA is TGCGCCAGCAGCTATCTAGTCGGGGAGCTGTTTTTT. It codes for CASSYLVGELFF.

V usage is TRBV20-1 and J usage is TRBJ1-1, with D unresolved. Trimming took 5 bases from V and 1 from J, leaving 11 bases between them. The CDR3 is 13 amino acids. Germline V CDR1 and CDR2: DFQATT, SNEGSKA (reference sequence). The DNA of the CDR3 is TGCAGTGCTCTAAGAGCCCCGAACACTGAAGCTTTCTTT. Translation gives CSALRAPNTEAFF.

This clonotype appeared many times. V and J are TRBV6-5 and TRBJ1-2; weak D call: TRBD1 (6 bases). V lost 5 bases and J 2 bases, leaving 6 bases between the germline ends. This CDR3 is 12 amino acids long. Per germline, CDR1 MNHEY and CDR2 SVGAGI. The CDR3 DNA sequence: TGTGCCAGCAGTACAGGGAACTATGGCTACACCTTC. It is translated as CASSTGNYGYTF.

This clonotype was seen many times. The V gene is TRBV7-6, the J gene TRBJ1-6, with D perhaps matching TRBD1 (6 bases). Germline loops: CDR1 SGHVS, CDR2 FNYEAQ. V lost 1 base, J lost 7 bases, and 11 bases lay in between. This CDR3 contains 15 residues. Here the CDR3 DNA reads TGTGCCAGCAGCTTAGGACAGGAAGTAAATTCACCCCTCCACTTT. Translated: CASSLGQEVNSPLHF.

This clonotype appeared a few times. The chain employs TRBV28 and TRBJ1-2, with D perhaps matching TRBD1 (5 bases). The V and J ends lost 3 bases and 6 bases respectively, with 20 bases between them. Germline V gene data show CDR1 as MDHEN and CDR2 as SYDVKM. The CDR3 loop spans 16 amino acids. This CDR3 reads CASSFRSARDVDGYTF. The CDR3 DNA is TGTGCCAGCAGTTTCAGGTCGGCCAGGGATGTAGATGGCTACACCTTC.

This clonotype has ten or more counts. The CDR3 nucleotides are TGCGCCAGCAGCCAAGTTCGAGGCAGGGGAAATGAAAAACTGTTTTTT. Translation: CASSQVRGRGNEKLFF. This chain joins TRBV4-3 and TRBJ1-4; perhaps TRBD1 as D (6 bases). V dropped 1 base and J dropped 5 bases, with 14 bases sitting between them. The V gene's germline CDR1 is LGHNA and CDR2 YSLEER. The CDR3 totals 16 residues.

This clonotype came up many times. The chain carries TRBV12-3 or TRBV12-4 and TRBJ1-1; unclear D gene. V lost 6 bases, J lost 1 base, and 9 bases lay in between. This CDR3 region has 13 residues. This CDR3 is CASSRGPNTEAFF. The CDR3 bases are TGTGCCAGCAGCCGTGGCCCGAACACTGAAGCTTTCTTT.

The CDR3 sequence is CASRSRDLSNTEAFF. The CDR3 bases are TGTGCCAGCCGTTCAAGAGATCTATCGAACACTGAAGCTTTCTTT. V gene TRBV19 combines with J gene TRBJ1-1; D gene uncertain. V lost 9 bases, J lost 1 base, and 18 bases lay in between. The germline CDR1 and CDR2 sequences are LNHDA and SQIVND (reference sequence). This CDR3 spans 15 amino acids. Looking up the rest from reference TRBV19 and TRBJ1-1 gives the full variable domain: DGGITQSPKYLFRKEGQNVTLSCEQNLNHDAMYWYRQDPGQGLRLIYYSQIVNDFQKGDIAEGYSVSREKKESFPLTVTSAQKNPTAFYLCASRSRDLSNTEAFFGQGTRLTVV.

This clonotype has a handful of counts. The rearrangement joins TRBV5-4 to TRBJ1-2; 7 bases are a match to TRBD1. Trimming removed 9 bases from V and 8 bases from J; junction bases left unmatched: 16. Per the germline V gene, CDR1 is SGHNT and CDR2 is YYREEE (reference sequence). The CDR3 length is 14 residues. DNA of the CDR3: TGTGCCACCCGGGTTAGCACAGGGGACCCGGGCTACACCTTC. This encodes CATRVSTGDPGYTF.

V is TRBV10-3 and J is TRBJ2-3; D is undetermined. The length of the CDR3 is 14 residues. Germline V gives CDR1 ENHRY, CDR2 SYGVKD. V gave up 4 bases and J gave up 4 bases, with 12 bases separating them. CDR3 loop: CAISVSGYADTQYF. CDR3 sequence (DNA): TGTGCCATCAGTGTATCCGGGTACGCAGATACGCAGTATTTT.

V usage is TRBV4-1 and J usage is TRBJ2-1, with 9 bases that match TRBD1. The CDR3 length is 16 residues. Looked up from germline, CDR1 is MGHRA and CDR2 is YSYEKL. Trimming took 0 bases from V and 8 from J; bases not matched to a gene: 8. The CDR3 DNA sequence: TGCGCCAGCAGCCAAGAGTCAGGGACAGGGCACTATGAGCAGTTCTTC. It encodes CASSQESGTGHYEQFF.

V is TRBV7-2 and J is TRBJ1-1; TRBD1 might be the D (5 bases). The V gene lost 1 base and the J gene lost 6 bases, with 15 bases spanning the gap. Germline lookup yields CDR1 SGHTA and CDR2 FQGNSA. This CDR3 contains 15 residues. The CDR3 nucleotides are TGTGCCAGCAGCTTAGGGGTCACACAAGGGGCTGAAGCTTTCTTT. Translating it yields CASSLGVTQGAEAFF.

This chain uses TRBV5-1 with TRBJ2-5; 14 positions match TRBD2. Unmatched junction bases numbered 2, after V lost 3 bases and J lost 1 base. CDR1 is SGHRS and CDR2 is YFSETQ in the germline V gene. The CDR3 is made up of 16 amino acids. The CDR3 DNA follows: TGCGCCAGCAGCTCGACTAGCGGGGGGGCCCAAGAGACCCAGTACTTC. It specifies CASSSTSGGAQETQYF.

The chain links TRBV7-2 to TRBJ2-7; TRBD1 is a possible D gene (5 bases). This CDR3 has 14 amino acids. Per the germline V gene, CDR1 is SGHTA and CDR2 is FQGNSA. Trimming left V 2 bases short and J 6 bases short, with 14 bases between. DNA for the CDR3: TGTGCCAGCAGCTTATTTCCCCGTAGGGGCGAGCAGTACTTC. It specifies CASSLFPRRGEQYF.

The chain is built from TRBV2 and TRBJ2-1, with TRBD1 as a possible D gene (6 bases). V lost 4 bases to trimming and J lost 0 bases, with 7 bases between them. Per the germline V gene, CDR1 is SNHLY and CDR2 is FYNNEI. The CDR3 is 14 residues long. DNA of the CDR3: TGTGCCAGCAGTGGACAGGCCTCCTACAATGAGCAGTTCTTC. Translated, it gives CASSGQASYNEQFF. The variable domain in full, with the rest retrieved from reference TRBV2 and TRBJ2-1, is EPEVTQTPSHQVTQMGQEVILRCVPISNHLYFYWYRQILGQKVEFLVSFYNNEISEKSEIFDDQFSVERPDGSNFTLKIRSTKLEDSAMYFCASSGQASYNEQFFGPGTRLTVL.